Below are 11 T cell receptor beta chains sequenced from a single sample in a study of a mutant IDH1 vaccine in newly diagnosed glioma. TCRdb keeps only in-frame clones here, not all; method: immunoSEQ multiplex PCR. The table shows 50,000 to 70,000 clones, with 74% occurring only once. Their antigens remain unidentified. As to time point: week 35, safety follow-up. A single vaccine dose contained 300 ug of mutant IDH1 20-mer peptide, and topical imiquimod was used with it. Source: PBMCs, taken from a glioma patient whose treatment included an IDH1 peptide vaccine. The receptors were sampled from a man aged 50 to 60 with glioma.

The rearrangement joins TRBV30 to TRBJ2-2; possibly TRBD1 for D (5 bases). The V gene's germline CDR1 is GTSNPN and CDR2 SVGIG (reference sequence). The CDR3 contains 15 residues. V lost 0 bases, J lost 5 bases, and 13 bases lay in between. CDR3 protein: CAWSVLVGATGELFF. CDR3 nucleotides: TGTGCCTGGAGTGTACTTGTTGGGGCTACCGGGGAGCTGTTTTTT.

This chain connects TRBV27 to TRBJ1-2, with D unresolved. V dropped 5 bases and J dropped 3 bases, with 10 bases sitting between them. CDR3 length: 13 residues. Germline V gene data show CDR1 as MNHEY and CDR2 as SMNVEV (reference sequence). In DNA form, the CDR3 reads TGTGCCAGCAGTATCGGGATCTACTATGGCTACACCTTC. This gives the protein CASSIGIYYGYTF.

This chain joins TRBV4-2 and TRBJ2-1; D assignment may be TRBD1 or TRBD2 (6 bases each). This CDR3 comprises 13 residues. The V end was cut by 0 bases, the J end by 15 bases, with 15 bases between. CDR1 LGHNA and CDR2 YNFKEQ come from the germline V gene. The CDR3, as DNA: TGTGCCAGCAGCCAAGATAGGGGGGACTCTTGGTTCTTC. Translating it yields CASSQDRGDSWFF.

The V and J genes are TRBV30 and TRBJ1-6, with D perhaps TRBD1 (5 bases). The V gene's germline CDR1 is GTSNPN and CDR2 SVGIG (reference sequence). Between the trimmed V and J ends, which lost 4 bases and 7 bases, there was a span of 11 bases. This CDR3 region has 13 residues. CDR3 DNA sequence: TGTGCCTGGATTGGTCAGGGAAATTCACCCCTCCACTTT. It codes for CAWIGQGNSPLHF.

The chain links TRBV19 to TRBJ1-2; D unclear. With 1 base removed from V and 7 bases from J, the gap between germline ends came to 13 bases. This CDR3 contains 14 residues. Germline V gives CDR1 LNHDA, CDR2 SQIVND (reference sequence). The CDR3 DNA follows: TGTGCCAGTAGTATAGTAGTCAAGGGTCGTGGCTACACCTTC. Translation gives CASSIVVKGRGYTF.

The chain recombines TRBV5-6 with TRBJ1-2, with 7 bases matching TRBD1. With V trimmed by 2 bases and J by 0 bases, 4 bases remained unmatched. The CDR3 sequence is 15 residues long. Germline V gene sequence: CDR1 SGHDT, CDR2 YYEEEE. Written as DNA, the CDR3 is TGTGCCAGCAGCTTACGGACAGGAGCTAACTATGGCTACACCTTC. It yields the protein CASSLRTGANYGYTF. Using reference TRBV5-6 and TRBJ1-2 for the parts outside the CDR3, the full variable domain is DAGVTQSPTHLIKTRGQQVTLRCSPKSGHDTVSWYQQALGQGPQFIFQYYEEEERQRGNFPDRFSGHQFPNYSSELNVNALLLGDSALYLCASSLRTGANYGYTFGSGTRLTVV.

The V and J genes are TRBV5-4 and TRBJ1-1, with TRBD1 matching 9 bases. The CDR3 consists of 14 residues. Germline V gene lookup returns CDR1 SGHNT and CDR2 YYREEE (reference sequence). V was clipped by 5 bases and J by 4 bases; unmatched bases: 6. CDR3 DNA: TGTGCCAGCAGTTGGACAGGGGTGGGCACTGAAGCTTTCTTT. It is translated as CASSWTGVGTEAFF.

This clone was counted once. The genes are TRBV5-8 and TRBJ2-3, with 8 bases aligning to TRBD2. CDR3 length: 15 residues. Per germline, CDR1 SGHTS and CDR2 YDEGEE. V was pared by 6 bases and J by 7 bases, with 13 bases of the junction left unmatched. The CDR3 here is CASTLRVAGGYTQYF. Written as DNA, the CDR3 is TGTGCCAGCACCCTCCGTGTCGCGGGGGGCTATACGCAGTATTTT. The full variable domain, with the rest looked up from reference TRBV5-8 and TRBJ2-3, is EAGVTQSPTHLIKTRGQQATLRCSPISGHTSVYWYQQALGLGLQFLLWYDEGEERNRGNFPPRFSGRQFPNYSSELNVNALELEDSALYLCASTLRVAGGYTQYFGPGTRLTVL.

This chain links TRBV28 with TRBJ2-5; D ambiguous. Between the trimmed V and J ends, which lost 2 bases and 7 bases, there was a span of 5 bases. The CDR3 sequence is 11 residues long. CDR1 is MDHEN and CDR2 is SYDVKM in the germline V gene. For the CDR3, the DNA is TGTGCCAGCAGTTTAGGAAGGACCCAGTACTTC. This sequence encodes CASSLGRTQYF.

The rearrangement links TRBV4-1 to TRBJ2-5, with a tentative D call TRBD1 (6 bases). Germline lookup yields CDR1 MGHRA and CDR2 YSYEKL. V was shortened by 4 bases and J by 5 bases, with 14 bases between the two germline ends. The CDR3 covers 14 residues. The CDR3 here is CASSPRAGEETQYF. In DNA form, the CDR3 reads TGCGCCAGCAGCCCCCGGGCAGGGGAGGAGACCCAGTACTTC.

The chain recombines TRBV6-1 with TRBJ1-6; D is ambiguous. The germline V gene has CDR1 MNHNS and CDR2 SASEGT. Trimming left V 3 bases short and J 0 bases short, with 6 bases between. The CDR3 length is 15 residues. The CDR3 spells CASSEQASYNSPLHF. In DNA form, the CDR3 reads TGTGCCAGCAGTGAGCAGGCCTCCTATAATTCACCCCTCCACTTT.